The next 18 T cell receptor beta chains were all read from a single sample in a study of shared clonotypes between healthy human individuals. The method was immunoSEQ multiplex PCR; TCRdb's version includes in-frame clones alone and lacks a portion of them. The sample lists hundreds of thousands of clones, about 96% occurring once. Only CD45RO-negative cells positively selected for CCR7 counted as naive CD8 cells, so terminally differentiated effector memory CD45RA+ cells were excluded. Specimen: naive CD8+ T cells sorted from blood. These receptors were collected from a woman aged 25 to 39 in good health.

This chain's CDR3 is CATSPGLAGENGYEQYF. The DNA of the CDR3 is TGTGCCACCAGCCCGGGACTAGCGGGAGAAAATGGCTACGAGCAGTACTTC. The rearrangement uses TRBV15 and TRBJ2-7, with 14 bases fitting TRBD2. V lost 5 bases to trimming and J lost 3 bases; unmatched junction nucleotides: 9. The V gene's germline CDR1 is LNHNV and CDR2 YYDKDF (reference sequence). The CDR3 has 17 amino acids.

V gene TRBV19 combines with J gene TRBJ2-3; 12 nucleotides match TRBD2. The germline V gene encodes CDR1 LNHDA and CDR2 SQIVND (reference sequence). Unmatched junction bases numbered 11, after V lost 7 bases and J lost 0 bases. The CDR3 sequence is 18 residues long. CDR3 in amino acids: CASTSGLGLAGSTDTQYF. CDR3 bases: TGTGCCAGTACCTCCGGCCTCGGACTAGCGGGAAGCACAGATACGCAGTATTTT.

The CDR3 sequence is CASSKLAGTTSLEQYF. The CDR3 region has the DNA TGTGCCAGCAGTAAACTTGCCGGGACTACCTCCCTCGAGCAGTACTTC. The rearrangement uses TRBV14 and TRBJ2-7; TRBD2 agrees at 7 bases. The trim removed 6 bases at V and 6 bases at J, leaving 17 bases unmatched. Germline CDR1 reads SGHDN; CDR2 reads FVKESK. The length of the CDR3 is 16 residues.

The chain couples TRBV7-5 to TRBJ2-2; TRBD1, the table's D call, was not compared with the DNA. TRBV7-5 is an annotated pseudogene. The CDR3 contains 15 residues. In nucleotides, the CDR3 is TGTGTCAGAAGCCCAAGGACAGGGGATTTCGGGGAGCTGTTTTTT. This gives the protein CVRSPRTGDFGELFF.

The chain is built from TRBV11-2 and TRBJ1-3, with 9 positions matching TRBD1. Germline-derived CDR1 and CDR2 are SGHAT and FQNNGV. The CDR3 sequence is 18 residues long. After removal of 5 bases from V and 1 base from J, the junction contained 12 bases not matched to a gene. CDR3 loop: CASSAQPGTGSSGNTIYF. Written as DNA, the CDR3 is TGTGCCAGCAGCGCCCAACCCGGGACAGGGTCATCTGGAAACACCATATATTTT.

The gene calls are TRBV20-1 and TRBJ1-1; no reliable D call. Looked up from germline, CDR1 is DFQATT and CDR2 is SNEGSKA (reference sequence). V lost 6 bases and J 11 bases, leaving 16 bases between the germline ends. The CDR3 has 11 residues. The chain's CDR3 is CSAGRLLRAFF. CDR3 sequence (DNA): TGCAGTGCCGGCCGGCTTTTGAGGGCTTTCTTT.

For the CDR3, the DNA is TGTGCCAGCAGCTTAGCGCTTTACGGGGAGGCCTACGAGCAGTACTTC. Protein product: CASSLALYGEAYEQYF. The genes are TRBV7-2 and TRBJ2-7; tentatively, D is TRBD2 (6 bases). V lost 0 bases and J lost 2, with 14 bases in between. The CDR3 has 16 amino acids. Germline CDR1 reads SGHTA; CDR2 reads FQGNSA.

V gene TRBV7-6 combines with J gene TRBJ1-1; D remains ambiguous. The CDR3 is made up of 15 amino acids. Germline V gene data show CDR1 as SGHVS and CDR2 as FNYEAQ. Deletions cut 1 base from V and 0 bases from J, with 9 bases between. The CDR3 reads CASSLVNSLNTEAFF. The CDR3 nucleotides are TGTGCCAGCAGCTTAGTGAACAGCCTGAACACTGAAGCTTTCTTT.

The rearrangement joins TRBV11-2 to TRBJ2-4, with D perhaps TRBD2 (5 bases). V lost 5 bases and J lost 3, with 11 bases in between. Germline V gene data show CDR1 as SGHAT and CDR2 as FQNNGV. The CDR3 has 14 residues. CDR3 bases: TGTGCCAGCAGCCCTCGACGGGGCAAAAACATTCAGTACTTC. As protein: CASSPRRGKNIQYF.

The chain combines TRBV11-2 with TRBJ2-2; perhaps TRBD1 as D (6 bases). The CDR3 has 14 amino acids. The germline V gene has CDR1 SGHAT and CDR2 FQNNGV. Between the trimmed V and J ends, which lost 5 bases and 4 bases, there was a span of 11 bases. The DNA of the CDR3 is TGTGCCAGCAGCCCAACAGGGCCCACCGGGGAGCTGTTTTTT. It encodes CASSPTGPTGELFF.

J is TRBJ2-1 and V is TRBV9, with TRBD2 as a possible D gene (6 bases). Per the germline V gene, CDR1 is SGDLS and CDR2 is YYNGEE. The CDR3 runs to 15 residues. Trimming cost V 0 bases and J 1 base, with 8 bases left between them. The CDR3 sequence is CASSVDGTSYNEQFF. In DNA form, the CDR3 reads TGTGCCAGCAGCGTAGACGGGACTTCCTACAATGAGCAGTTCTTC.

The chain is built from TRBV14 and TRBJ2-7; no clear D. CDR3 length: 12 residues. The V gene's germline CDR1 is SGHDN and CDR2 FVKESK. The V end lost 5 bases, the J end lost 4 bases, and 9 bases lay between the germline ends. As DNA, the CDR3 is TGTGCCAGCAGCGCCGGAAGTTACGAGCAGTACTTC. Translation gives CASSAGSYEQYF.

The chain is built from TRBV25-1 and TRBJ2-5; TRBD2 might be the D (6 bases). The J call may be in error: the DNA end matches TRBJ2-7 better. The CDR3 runs to 13 residues. Germline values: CDR1 MGHDK, CDR2 SYGVNS. CDR3 sequence: CATGGDGSYEQYF. In DNA, the CDR3 is TGTGCCACCGGAGGGGACGGGTCCTACGAGCAGTACTTC.

The chain employs TRBV13 and TRBJ1-1; D ambiguous. V lost 1 base and J lost 2, with 5 bases in between. CDR3 length: 13 amino acids. The germline V gene encodes CDR1 PRHDT and CDR2 FYEKMQ (reference sequence). CDR3 amino acids: CASSLADNTEAFF. The CDR3 DNA follows: TGTGCCAGCAGCTTAGCAGATAACACTGAAGCTTTCTTT. Filled out from reference TRBV13 and TRBJ1-1, the complete variable domain reads AAGVIQSPRHLIKEKRETATLKCYPIPRHDTVYWYQQGPGQDPQFLISFYEKMQSDKGSIPDRFSAQQFSDYHSELNMSSLELGDSALYFCASSLADNTEAFFGQGTRLTVV.

This clone has just one count. This chain links TRBV27 with TRBJ2-1, with 7 bases lining up with TRBD2. Germline CDR1 and CDR2: MNHEY and SMNVEV (reference sequence). With V trimmed by 5 bases and J by 5 bases, 9 bases remained unmatched. This CDR3 region has 15 residues. The CDR3 protein is CASSAGTMFNNEQFF. The CDR3 nucleotides read TGTGCCAGCAGTGCCGGGACTATGTTTAACAATGAGCAGTTCTTC.

The chain carries TRBV5-4 and TRBJ2-2, with D perhaps assigned TRBD1 or TRBD2 (5 bases each). With 4 bases removed from V and 4 bases from J, the gap between germline ends came to 11 bases. The CDR3 runs to 14 residues. Germline-derived CDR1 and CDR2 are SGHNT and YYREEE (reference sequence). This CDR3 reads CASSTRDRTGELFF. CDR3 coding DNA: TGTGCCAGCAGCACCCGGGACCGCACCGGGGAGCTGTTTTTT.

The chain links TRBV5-5 to TRBJ2-7; the match to TRBD1 covers 7 bases. CDR3 length: 15 amino acids. V was pared by 3 bases and J by 3 bases, with 9 bases of the junction left unmatched. Germline loops: CDR1 SGHKS, CDR2 YYEKEE (reference sequence). Here the CDR3 DNA reads TGTGCCAGCAGCTGGGGGACAGTCGGCGGCTACGAGCAGTACTTC. It is translated as CASSWGTVGGYEQYF.

The CDR3 loop reads CASSLSVEGYNEQFF. For the CDR3, the DNA is TGTGCCAGCAGTTTATCGGTGGAGGGGTACAATGAGCAGTTCTTC. This chain links TRBV27 with TRBJ2-1, with D maybe TRBD2 (6 bases). CDR1 MNHEY and CDR2 SMNVEV come from the germline V gene (reference sequence). Trimming removed 0 bases from V and 4 bases from J, with 10 bases in between. The CDR3 totals 15 residues.